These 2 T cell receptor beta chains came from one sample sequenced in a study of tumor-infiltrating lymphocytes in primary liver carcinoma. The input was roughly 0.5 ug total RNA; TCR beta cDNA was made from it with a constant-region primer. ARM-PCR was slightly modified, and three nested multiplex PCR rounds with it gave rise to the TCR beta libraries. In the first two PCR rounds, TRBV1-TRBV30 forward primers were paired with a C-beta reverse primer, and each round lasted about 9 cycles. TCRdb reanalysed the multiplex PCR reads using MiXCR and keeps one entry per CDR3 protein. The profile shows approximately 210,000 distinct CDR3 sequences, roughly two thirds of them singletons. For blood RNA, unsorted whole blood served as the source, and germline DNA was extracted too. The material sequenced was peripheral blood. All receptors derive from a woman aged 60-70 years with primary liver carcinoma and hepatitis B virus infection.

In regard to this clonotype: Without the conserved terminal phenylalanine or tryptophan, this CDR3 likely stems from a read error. The CDR3 DNA is TGTGCCATCAGTGATGCCGGTTCGACTAATGGAAAACTGTTTCTT. Protein: CAISDAGSTNGKLFL. The chain joins TRBV10-3 to TRBJ1-4; D is ambiguous. The CDR3 length is 15 residues. Germline CDR1 and CDR2: ENHRY and SYGVKD.

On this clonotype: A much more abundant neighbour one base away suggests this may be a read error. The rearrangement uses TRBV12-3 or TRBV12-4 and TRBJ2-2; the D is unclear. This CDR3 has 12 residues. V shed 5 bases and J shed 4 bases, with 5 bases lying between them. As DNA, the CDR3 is TGTGCCAGCAGTAATGGCACCGGGGAGCTGTTTTTT. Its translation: CASSNGTGELFF.